This T cell receptor beta chain comes out of a study of CD8 T cells in Susac syndrome (dated by TCRdb to between 2018 and 2021). About the full investigation: Of the Susac syndrome patients who were sequenced, eight were in clinical remission while more than five had clinically active disease. Susac syndrome patients were therapy-naive, on corticosteroids (some also receiving IVIg), or on IVIg alone at blood withdrawal. Whether CD8+ T cell activation and differentiation in Susac syndrome was antigen driven was tested using repertoire sequencing. What the study reported, not specific to this receptor: The study acknowledged that relatively few individuals were included in the TCR sequencing and HLA analysis. In the CD4+ T cell repertoire of Susac syndrome patients, clonal expansion was not detected.

RNA was extracted using the RNeasy kit, and 0.5 to 1 microgram was reverse transcribed with random hexamers. The immunoSEQ multiplex PCR assay, covering 54 Vbeta and 13 Jbeta segments, was used to amplify TCR beta CDR3 regions. To correct PCR amplification bias, a synthetic template baseline was used for both primer optimization and computational correction. The authors' analysis ran thus. Reads were annotated to V, D and J genes per IMGT and analyzed with immunoSEQ Analyzer, keeping only productive sequences. To calculate clonality, Shannon entropy was normalized by log2 of the number of productive unique sequences and then subtracted from one. For each patient and control, public and private clones were evaluated among the 100 most prevalent clones. Clones were defined as Susac-specific if absent from the healthy and MS cohorts, from 1052 published viral clones and from other ImmuneACCESS disease sequences. TCRdb redid the processing of the public reads, applying fastp at Q25 and MiXCR, and retained in-frame beta chains. Duplicate CDR3 protein sequences are folded into a single record with the most common DNA and genes. The authors' filters were not applied to this entry. In this sample the table shows approximately 210,000 distinct CDR3 sequences, about 95% of which occur a single time. Of the sample, approximately 0.15% is held by the ten largest clones.

About this clonotype: Its antigen is unknown. No base qualities exist here, and no much larger clone lies one base off it.

Peripheral blood CD8+ and CD4+ T cells from healthy donors, Susac syndrome patients and multiple sclerosis patients were profiled using high-throughput TCR beta sequencing. The Susac syndrome patients fulfilled recently defined diagnostic criteria for either definite or probable disease. Bulk CD8+ and CD4+ T cells were purified by magnetic negative isolation, while CD8+ TEMRA cells were enriched using FACS. Blood was drawn into EDTA tubes, processed within 24 hours, and PBMCs were isolated by density gradient centrifugation. PBMCs destined for TCR sequencing were cryopreserved in liquid nitrogen and later thawed in a 37 °C water bath. The sorted or isolated CD4+, CD8+ and CD8+ TEMRA cells reached a purity of at least 90%. V has 4 bases trimmed and J has 4 bases trimmed; junction bases matching no gene number 2. Sequences WSHSY (CDR1) and SAAADI (CDR2) are obtained from the germline V gene. The CDR3 runs 13 amino acids, cysteine and phenylalanine included. Just CDR3 DNA is preserved here, 39 bases in frame from base 1.

Material: CD4+ T cells from PBMCs. This receptor was taken from a human donor with Susac syndrome. Recombination linked TRBV10-2 to TRBJ1-2; 8 central bases correspond to TRBD1. The bases read TGCGCCAGCAGTGGGGACAGGCTCTATGGCTACACCTTC. It codes for CASSGDRLYGYTF.